Listed below are T cell receptor beta chains from one sample, sequenced in a study of siplizumab effects on memory and regulatory T cells. TCRdb keeps only in-frame clones here, not all; method: immunoSEQ multiplex PCR. The table shows more than 60,000 clones, with roughly 93% occurring only once. Sequenced sample: CD8+ T cells sorted from blood. The receptors originated from a human donor in good health. Each CDR3 is given with its conserved first and last residue. D genes are given only for firm matches. A clone size is listed for some rows: how often the clone was seen (once, few, many), or a class if it is expanded.

>-|TRBJ2-2|TRBV29-1|-
CSVEGGNTGELFF
TGCAGCGTTGAAGGTGGGAACACCGGGGAGCTGTTTTTT
>-|TRBJ2-5|TRBV28|TRBD1
CASSFSGGPETQYF
TGTGCCAGCAGTTTTTCAGGGGGACCAGAGACCCAGTACTTC
>-|TRBJ1-1|TRBV5-4|-
CASSWGQTEAFF
TGTGCCAGCAGCTGGGGACAAACGGAAGCTTTCTTT
>-|TRBJ2-5|TRBV7-9|TRBD1
CASSARQGAWETQYF
TGTGCCAGCAGCGCGCGACAGGGGGCGTGGGAGACCCAGTACTTC
>-|TRBJ2-1|TRBV7-7|-
CASSLAVDNEQFF
TGTGCCAGCAGCCTAGCAGTGGACAATGAGCAGTTCTTC
>-|TRBJ1-1|TRBV7-3|-
CASSLNRDTEAFF
TGTGCCAGCAGCTTAAACCGGGACACTGAAGCTTTCTTT
>-|TRBJ2-7|TRBV6-1|TRBD2
CASSDATSGGASSYEQYF
TGTGCCAGCAGTGACGCGACTAGCGGGGGGGCTAGTTCCTACGAGCAGTACTTC
>-|TRBJ1-1|TRBV27|TRBD1
CASSLGQGNTEAFF
TGTGCCAGCAGTTTGGGACAGGGGAACACTGAAGCTTTCTTT
>few|TRBJ1-1|TRBV9|-
CASSMVGKEPFF
TGTGCCAGCAGCATGGTGGGGAAGGAGCCTTTCTTT
>-|TRBJ2-7|TRBV28|-
CASSSHGASSYEQYF
TGTGCCAGCAGTTCACACGGGGCCAGCTCCTACGAGCAGTACTTC
>-|TRBJ1-1|TRBV7-9|TRBD1
CASGPGGADTEAFF
TGTGCCAGCGGTCCAGGGGGGGCGGACACTGAAGCTTTCTTT
>-|TRBJ2-6|TRBV7-3|-
CASSYPGANVLTF
TGTGCCAGCAGCTACCCTGGGGCCAACGTCCTGACTTTC
>-|TRBJ1-1|TRBV4-1|-
CASSQRTANTEAFF
TGCGCCAGCAGCCAACGGACAGCGAACACTGAAGCTTTCTTT
>once|TRBJ2-3|TRBV7-9|-
CASSLARFDSEITDTQYF
TGTGCCAGCAGCTTAGCCCGATTCGATTCGGAAATCACAGATACGCAGTATTTT
>-|TRBJ2-7|TRBV25-1|-
CASSEKGWEQYF
TGTGCCAGCAGTGAGAAGGGATGGGAGCAGTACTTC
>-|TRBJ2-7|TRBV15|-
CATSRDKVSRGEQYF
TGTGCCACCAGCAGAGATAAAGTCAGCCGGGGCGAGCAGTACTTC
>-|TRBJ2-7|TRBV6-5|-
CASSFLGTDFYEQYF
TGTGCCAGCAGTTTCCTCGGGACCGATTTCTATGAGCAGTACTTC
>-|TRBJ2-7|TRBV13|TRBD2
CASSPRGTSGGYEQYF
TGTGCCAGCAGCCCCCGCGGAACTAGCGGGGGCTACGAGCAGTACTTC
>-|TRBJ2-5|TRBV19|TRBD2
CASRPGLAGGQETQYF
TGTGCCAGTAGGCCGGGACTAGCGGGGGGACAAGAGACCCAGTACTTC
>-|TRBJ2-7|TRBV4-2|-
CASSSSSYEQYF
TGTGCCAGCAGCTCCAGCTCCTACGAGCAGTACTTC
>-|TRBJ2-1|TRBV9|-
CASSVGQLNEQFF
TGTGCCAGCAGCGTAGGTCAGCTCAATGAGCAGTTCTTC
>-|TRBJ1-3|TRBV29-1|-
CSVGILTVSGNTIYF
TGCAGCGTTGGAATCCTAACTGTCTCTGGAAACACCATATATTTT
>-|TRBJ1-1|TRBV5-8|-
CASSFGGLNMNTEAFF
TGTGCCAGCAGCTTCGGGGGGCTGAATATGAACACTGAAGCTTTCTTT
>-|TRBJ1-6|TRBV9|TRBD1
CASSLGDRGSSPLHF
TGTGCCAGCAGCCTGGGGGACAGGGGTAGTTCACCCCTCCACTTT
>once|TRBJ2-3|TRBV4-3|TRBD2
CASSQLPGGTTDTQYF
TGCGCCAGCAGCCAACTCCCCGGGGGGACCACAGATACGCAGTATTTT
>-|TRBJ2-7|TRBV30|-
CAWAPGSSYEQYF
TGTGCCTGGGCCCCAGGATCTTCCTACGAGCAGTACTTC
>-|TRBJ1-2|TRBV4-2|TRBD1
CASSQDQTGGNYGYTF
TGTGCCAGCAGCCAAGATCAAACAGGGGGCAACTATGGCTACACCTTC
>-|TRBJ2-1|TRBV7-2|-
CASSLEPGHPYNEQFF
TGTGCCAGCAGCTTAGAGCCGGGACACCCCTACAATGAGCAGTTCTTC
>-|TRBJ1-5|TRBV19|-
CAGYRGGQPQHF
TGTGCCGGTTACCGGGGCGGTCAGCCCCAGCATTTT
>-|TRBJ2-4|TRBV19|-
CASKSPGTVAKNIQYF
TGTGCCAGTAAGTCTCCGGGGACGGTAGCCAAAAACATTCAGTACTTC